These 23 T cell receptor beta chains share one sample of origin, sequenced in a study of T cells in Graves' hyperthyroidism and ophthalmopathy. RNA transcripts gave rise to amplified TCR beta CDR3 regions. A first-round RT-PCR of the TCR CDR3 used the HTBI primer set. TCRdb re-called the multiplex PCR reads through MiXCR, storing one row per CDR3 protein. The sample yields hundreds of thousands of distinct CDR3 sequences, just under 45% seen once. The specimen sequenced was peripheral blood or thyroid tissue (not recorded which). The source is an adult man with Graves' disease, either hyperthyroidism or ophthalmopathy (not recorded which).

CDR3 protein: CSARDGGTGLNSPLHF. The DNA of the CDR3 is TGCAGTGCTAGAGATGGGGGGACAGGGCTAAATTCACCCCTCCACTTT. V usage is TRBV20-1 and J usage is TRBJ1-6; TRBD1 matches 9 bases. CDR1 DFQATT and CDR2 SNEGSKA come from the germline V gene (reference sequence). This CDR3 comprises 16 residues. Unmatched junction bases numbered 7, after V lost 0 bases and J lost 7 bases.

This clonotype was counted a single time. CDR3 nucleotide sequence: TGTGCCAGCAGCTTAGAATGGGGTGGCTACACCATATATTTT. This codes for CASSLEWGGYTIYF. The J gene is TRBJ1-3, the V gene TRBV7-2; D ambiguous. This CDR3 has 14 amino acids. Trimming took 1 base from V and 8 from J, leaving 12 bases between them. CDR1 and CDR2 (germline): SGHTA, FQGNSA. Full variable domain (rest looked up from reference TRBV7-2 and TRBJ1-3): GAGVSQSPSNKVTEKGKDVELRCDPISGHTALYWYRQSLGQGLEFLIYFQGNSAPDKSGLPSDRFSAERTGGSVSTLTIQRTQQEDSAVYLCASSLEWGGYTIYFGEGSWLTVV.

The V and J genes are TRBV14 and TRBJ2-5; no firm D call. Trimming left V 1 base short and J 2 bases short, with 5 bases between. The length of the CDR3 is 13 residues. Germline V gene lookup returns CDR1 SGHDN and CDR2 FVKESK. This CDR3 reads CASSQARQETQYF. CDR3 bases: TGTGCCAGCAGCCAAGCCAGACAAGAGACCCAGTACTTC.

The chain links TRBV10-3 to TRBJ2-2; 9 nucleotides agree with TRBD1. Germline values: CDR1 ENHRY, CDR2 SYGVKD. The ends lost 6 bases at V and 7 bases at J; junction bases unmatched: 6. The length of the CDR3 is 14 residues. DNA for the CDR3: TGTGCCATCAGCGCAACAGGGGGCTACGGGGAGCTGTTTTTT. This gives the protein CAISATGGYGELFF.

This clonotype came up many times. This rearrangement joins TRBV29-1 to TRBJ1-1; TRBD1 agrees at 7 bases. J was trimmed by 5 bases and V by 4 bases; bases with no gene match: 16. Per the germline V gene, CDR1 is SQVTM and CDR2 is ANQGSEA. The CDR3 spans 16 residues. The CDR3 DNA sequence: TGCAGCGTTGCTGCCGCCTCATACAGGGGTGGGACTGAAGCTTTCTTT. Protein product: CSVAAASYRGGTEAFF.

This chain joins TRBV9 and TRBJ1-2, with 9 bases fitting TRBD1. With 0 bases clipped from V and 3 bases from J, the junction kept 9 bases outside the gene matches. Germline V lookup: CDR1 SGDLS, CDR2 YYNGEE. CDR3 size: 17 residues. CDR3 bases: TGTGCCAGCAGCGTAGGTCCGGGACAGGGTCCGGACTATGGCTACACCTTC. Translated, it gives CASSVGPGQGPDYGYTF. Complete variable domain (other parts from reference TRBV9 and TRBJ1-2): DSGVTQTPKHLITATGQRVTLRCSPRSGDLSVYWYQQSLDQGLQFLIQYYNGEERAKGNILERFSAQQFPDLHSELNLSSLELGDSALYFCASSVGPGQGPDYGYTFGSGTRLTVV.

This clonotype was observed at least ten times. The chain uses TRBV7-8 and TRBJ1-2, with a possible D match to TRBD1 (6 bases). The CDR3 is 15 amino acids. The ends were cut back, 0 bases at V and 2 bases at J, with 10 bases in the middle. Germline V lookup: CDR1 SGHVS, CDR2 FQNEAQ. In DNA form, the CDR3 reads TGTGCCAGCAGCTTAGCTGATACAGGGAACTATGGCTACACCTTC. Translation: CASSLADTGNYGYTF.

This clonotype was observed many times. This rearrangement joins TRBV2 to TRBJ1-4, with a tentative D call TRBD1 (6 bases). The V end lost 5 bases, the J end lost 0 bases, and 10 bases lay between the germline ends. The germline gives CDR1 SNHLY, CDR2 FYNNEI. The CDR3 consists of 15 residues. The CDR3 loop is CASSSDSATNEKLFF. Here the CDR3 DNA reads TGTGCCAGCAGTTCGGACAGCGCAACTAATGAAAAACTGTTTTTT. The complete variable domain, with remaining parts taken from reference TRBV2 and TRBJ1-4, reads EPEVTQTPSHQVTQMGQEVILRCVPISNHLYFYWYRQILGQKVEFLVSFYNNEISEKSEIFDDQFSVERPDGSNFTLKIRSTKLEDSAMYFCASSSDSATNEKLFFGSGTQLSVL.

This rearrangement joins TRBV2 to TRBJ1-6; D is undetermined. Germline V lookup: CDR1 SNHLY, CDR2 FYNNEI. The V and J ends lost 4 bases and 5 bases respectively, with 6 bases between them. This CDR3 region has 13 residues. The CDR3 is CASSVGDNSPLHF. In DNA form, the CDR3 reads TGTGCCAGCAGTGTGGGAGATAATTCACCCCTCCACTTT.

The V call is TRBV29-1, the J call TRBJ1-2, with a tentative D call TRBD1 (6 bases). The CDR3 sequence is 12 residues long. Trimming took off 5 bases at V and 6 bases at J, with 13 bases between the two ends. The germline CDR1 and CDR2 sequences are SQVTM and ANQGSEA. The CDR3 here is CSVRRGKHGYTF. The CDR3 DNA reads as TGCAGCGTTAGGAGGGGGAAGCATGGCTACACCTTC. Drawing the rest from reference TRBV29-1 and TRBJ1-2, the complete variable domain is SAVISQKPSRDICQRGTSLTIQCQVDSQVTMMFWYRQQPGQSLTLIATANQGSEATYESGFVIDKFPISRPNLTFSTLTVSNMSPEDSSIYLCSVRRGKHGYTFGSGTRLTVV.

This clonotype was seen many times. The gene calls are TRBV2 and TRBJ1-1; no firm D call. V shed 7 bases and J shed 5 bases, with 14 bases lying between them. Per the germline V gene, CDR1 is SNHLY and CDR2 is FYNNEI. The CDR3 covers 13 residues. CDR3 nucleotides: TGTGCCAGCACCCCGACACTTGGGACTGAAGCTTTCTTT. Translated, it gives CASTPTLGTEAFF. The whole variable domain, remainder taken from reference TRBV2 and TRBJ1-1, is EPEVTQTPSHQVTQMGQEVILRCVPISNHLYFYWYRQILGQKVEFLVSFYNNEISEKSEIFDDQFSVERPDGSNFTLKIRSTKLEDSAMYFCASTPTLGTEAFFGQGTRLTVV.

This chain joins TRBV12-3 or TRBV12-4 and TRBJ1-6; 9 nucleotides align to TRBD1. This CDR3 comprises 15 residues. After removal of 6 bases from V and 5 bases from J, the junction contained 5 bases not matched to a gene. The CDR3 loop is CASRKTGGNNSPLHF. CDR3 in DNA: TGTGCCAGCAGGAAAACAGGGGGCAATAATTCACCCCTCCACTTT.

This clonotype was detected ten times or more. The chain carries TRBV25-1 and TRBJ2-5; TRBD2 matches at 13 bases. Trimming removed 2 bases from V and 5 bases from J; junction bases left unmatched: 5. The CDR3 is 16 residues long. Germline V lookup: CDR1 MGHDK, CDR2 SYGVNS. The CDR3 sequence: CASSEGTSGGAETQYF. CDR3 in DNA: TGTGCCAGCAGTGAAGGAACTAGCGGGGGGGCTGAGACCCAGTACTTC.

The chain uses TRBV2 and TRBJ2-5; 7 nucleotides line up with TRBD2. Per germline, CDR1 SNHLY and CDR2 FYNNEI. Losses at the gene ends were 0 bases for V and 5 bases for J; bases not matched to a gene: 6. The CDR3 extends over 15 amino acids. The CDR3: CASSEARGTGETQYF. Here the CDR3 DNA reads TGTGCCAGCAGTGAAGCGCGGGGGACGGGGGAGACCCAGTACTTC.

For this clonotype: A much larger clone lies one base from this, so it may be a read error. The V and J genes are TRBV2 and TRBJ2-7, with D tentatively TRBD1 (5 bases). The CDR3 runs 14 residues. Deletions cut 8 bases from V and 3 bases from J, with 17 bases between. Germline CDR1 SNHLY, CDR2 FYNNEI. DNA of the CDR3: TGTGCCAGCGTTATCGACAGAGCGTACTACGAGCAGTACTTC. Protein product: CASVIDRAYYEQYF.

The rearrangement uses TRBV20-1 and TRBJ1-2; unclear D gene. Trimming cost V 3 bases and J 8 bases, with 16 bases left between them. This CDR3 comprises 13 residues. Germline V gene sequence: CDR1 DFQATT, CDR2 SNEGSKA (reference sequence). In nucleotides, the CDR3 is TGCAGTGCTAGCGGGCTGGGTACGGGCGGCTACACCTTC. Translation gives CSASGLGTGGYTF.

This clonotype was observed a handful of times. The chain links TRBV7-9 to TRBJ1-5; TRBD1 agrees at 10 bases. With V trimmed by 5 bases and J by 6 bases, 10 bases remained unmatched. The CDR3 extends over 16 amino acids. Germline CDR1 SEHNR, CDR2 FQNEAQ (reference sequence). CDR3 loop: CASSPIGQGGSQPQHF. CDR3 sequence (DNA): TGTGCCAGCAGCCCTATAGGACAGGGGGGAAGTCAGCCCCAGCATTTT.

Written as DNA, the CDR3 is TGCAGTGCACACGGGAAGGGACAGGGCGCCTACGAGCAGTACTTC. Protein sequence: CSAHGKGQGAYEQYF. This chain links TRBV20-1 with TRBJ2-7, with 9 bases matching TRBD1. The V segment lost 6 bases and the J segment 2 bases; nucleotides outside the gene matches: 11. The CDR3 runs to 15 residues. CDR1 and CDR2 from the germline V gene are DFQATT and SNEGSKA (reference sequence).

This chain's CDR3 is CSVEDDKGVEPQHF. In DNA, the CDR3 is TGCAGCGTTGAAGATGATAAAGGTGTTGAGCCCCAGCATTTT. The V gene is TRBV29-1, the J gene TRBJ1-5, with unresolved D. This CDR3 has 14 residues. Germline V gene lookup returns CDR1 SQVTM and CDR2 ANQGSEA. The ends were cut back, 0 bases at V and 8 bases at J, with 14 bases in the middle.

The chain's CDR3 is CATSDPGLAGNPYEQYF. The CDR3 nucleotides read TGTGCCACCAGTGATCCAGGACTAGCGGGAAATCCCTACGAGCAGTACTTC. The chain has TRBV24-1 and TRBJ2-7; 12 bases match TRBD2. V dropped 3 bases and J dropped 2; count of bases not matched to a gene: 7. The CDR3 sequence is 17 residues long. Germline-derived CDR1 and CDR2 are KGHDR and SFDVKD.

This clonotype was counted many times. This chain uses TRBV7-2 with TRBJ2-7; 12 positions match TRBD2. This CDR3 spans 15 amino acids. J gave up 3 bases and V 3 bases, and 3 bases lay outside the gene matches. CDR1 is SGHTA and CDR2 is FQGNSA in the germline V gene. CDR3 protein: CASSLGLAGYYEQYF. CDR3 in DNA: TGTGCCAGCAGCTTGGGACTAGCGGGTTACTACGAGCAGTACTTC. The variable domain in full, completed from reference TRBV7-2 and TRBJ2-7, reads GAGVSQSPSNKVTEKGKDVELRCDPISGHTALYWYRQSLGQGLEFLIYFQGNSAPDKSGLPSDRFSAERTGGSVSTLTIQRTQQEDSAVYLCASSLGLAGYYEQYFGPGTRLTVT.

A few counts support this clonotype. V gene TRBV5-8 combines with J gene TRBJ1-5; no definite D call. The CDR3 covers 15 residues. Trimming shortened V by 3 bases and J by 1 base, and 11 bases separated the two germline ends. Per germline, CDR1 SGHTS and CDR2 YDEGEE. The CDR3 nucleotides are TGTGCCAGCAGCTCCCTTAAGGACAGCAATCAGCCCCAGCATTTT. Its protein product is CASSSLKDSNQPQHF.

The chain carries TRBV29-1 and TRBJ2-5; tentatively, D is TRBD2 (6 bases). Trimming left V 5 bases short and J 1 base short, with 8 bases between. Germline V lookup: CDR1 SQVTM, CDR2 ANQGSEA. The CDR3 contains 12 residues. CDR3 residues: CSVRGFQETQYF. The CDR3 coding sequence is TGCAGCGTTCGGGGGTTCCAAGAGACCCAGTACTTC.